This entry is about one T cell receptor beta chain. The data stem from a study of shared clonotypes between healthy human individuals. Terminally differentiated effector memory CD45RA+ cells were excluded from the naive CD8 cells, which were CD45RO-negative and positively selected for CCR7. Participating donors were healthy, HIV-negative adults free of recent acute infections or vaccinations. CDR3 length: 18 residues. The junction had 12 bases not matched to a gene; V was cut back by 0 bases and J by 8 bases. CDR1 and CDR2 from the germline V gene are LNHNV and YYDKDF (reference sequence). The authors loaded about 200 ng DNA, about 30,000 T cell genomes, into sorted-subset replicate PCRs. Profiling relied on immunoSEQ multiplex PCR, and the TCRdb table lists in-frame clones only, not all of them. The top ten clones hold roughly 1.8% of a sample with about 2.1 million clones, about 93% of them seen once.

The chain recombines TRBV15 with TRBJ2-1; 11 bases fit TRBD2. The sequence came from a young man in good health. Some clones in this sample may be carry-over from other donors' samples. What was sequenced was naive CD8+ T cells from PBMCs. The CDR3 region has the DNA TGTGCCACCAGCAGAGATGACGGGACTAGCGGTACAGCCGATGAGCAGTTCTTC. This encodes CATSRDDGTSGTADEQFF.